The 28 T cell receptor beta chains below all came from one sample that was sequenced in a study of identical twins. TCRdb passed the 5' RACE reads through MiXCR, listing each CDR3 protein once. The top ten hold around 0.25% of the sample, which has about 1.7 million distinct CDR3 sequences, less than 40% seen once. The sample comprised cord blood. The receptors were sampled from a newborn girl in good health.

There are many counts of this clonotype. The J gene is TRBJ1-2, the V gene TRBV29-1; TRBD1 matches 8 bases. Germline V gene sequence: CDR1 SQVTM, CDR2 ANQGSEA. V trimming: 2 bases; J trimming: 4 bases; junction bases outside the gene matches: 3. The CDR3 extends over 13 amino acids. This CDR3 is CSVERQGAYGYTF. CDR3 nucleotides: TGCAGCGTTGAAAGGCAGGGGGCCTATGGCTACACCTTC.

The gene calls are TRBV30 and TRBJ2-3; D is unresolved. The CDR3 is 12 amino acids. V was clipped by 2 bases and J by 4 bases, with 7 bases between them. Per germline, CDR1 GTSNPN and CDR2 SVGIG (reference sequence). The CDR3 region has the DNA TGTGCCTGGAGTAAGACGGCAGATACGCAGTATTTT. Its protein product is CAWSKTADTQYF.

This clonotype came up a few times. The chain recombines TRBV20-1 with TRBJ2-4; D is unresolved. Matching the DNA end better, TRBJ2-7 makes the J call doubtful. Germline CDR1 DFQATT, CDR2 SNEGSKA (reference sequence). There are 11 residues in the CDR3. The CDR3 nucleotides are TGCAGTGCTCCTTTAACCTACGAGCAGTACTTC. Amino acids: CSAPLTYEQYF.

At least ten counts were recorded for this clonotype. The chain has TRBV6-2 or TRBV6-3 and TRBJ2-5; TRBD1 might be the D (5 bases). The CDR3 has 13 residues. The V end was cut by 6 bases, the J end by 4 bases, with 12 bases between. Per the germline V gene, CDR1 is MNHEY and CDR2 is SVGEGT. The CDR3 nucleotides are TGTGCCAGCAGCCCACGGACAACAGAGACCCAGTACTTC. Amino acids: CASSPRTTETQYF.

The chain is built from TRBV4-1 and TRBJ2-1; D gene ambiguous. The CDR3 extends over 17 amino acids. Germline assignment: CDR1 MGHRA and CDR2 YSYEKL. The V and J ends lost 1 base and 0 bases respectively, with 13 bases between them. The CDR3 loop reads CASSQGATPSSYNEQFF. CDR3 nucleotides: TGCGCCAGCAGCCAAGGTGCGACTCCCAGCTCCTACAATGAGCAGTTCTTC.

This clonotype has only a few counts. This rearrangement joins TRBV20-1 to TRBJ1-1; D gene ambiguous. This CDR3 has 13 residues. Trimming stripped 6 bases from V and 0 bases from J, with 11 bases between. Germline loops: CDR1 DFQATT, CDR2 SNEGSKA (reference sequence). The CDR3 reads CSAQRTVNTEAFF. The CDR3 nucleotides read TGCAGTGCCCAGAGGACGGTGAACACTGAAGCTTTCTTT.

The rearrangement joins TRBV29-1 to TRBJ1-6; TRBD1 matches 7 bases. This CDR3 comprises 13 residues. Germline loops: CDR1 SQVTM, CDR2 ANQGSEA. V dropped 5 bases and J dropped 6; count of bases not matched to a gene: 4. The CDR3 sequence is CSVRQGTNSPLHF. CDR3 DNA: TGCAGCGTTCGACAGGGAACTAATTCACCCCTCCACTTT.

CDR3 DNA sequence: TGCAGTGCAGGGACCTACGGCTACGAGCAGTACTTC. Encoded protein: CSAGTYGYEQYF. The chain has TRBV20-1 and TRBJ2-7; tentatively, D is TRBD1 or TRBD2 (5 bases each). The CDR3 contains 12 residues. V lost 6 bases and J 3 bases, leaving 12 bases between the germline ends. The germline V gene encodes CDR1 DFQATT and CDR2 SNEGSKA (reference sequence).

This clonotype was seen repeatedly, ten times or more. The chain combines TRBV6-5 with TRBJ2-1; a possible D gene is TRBD1 (5 bases). The CDR3 consists of 12 residues. V gave up 2 bases and J gave up 6 bases, with 5 bases separating them. CDR1 is MNHEY and CDR2 is SVGAGI in the germline V gene. The CDR3 loop is CASSYRGNEQFF. CDR3 DNA sequence: TGTGCCAGCAGTTACAGGGGCAATGAGCAGTTCTTC.

The table lists this clonotype with many counts. For the CDR3, the DNA is TGCAGCGTTGAAGCCAGGGTTAACTATGGCTACACCTTC. The encoded protein is CSVEARVNYGYTF. The genes are TRBV29-1 and TRBJ1-2; D perhaps matches TRBD1 (5 bases). Germline V gene lookup returns CDR1 SQVTM and CDR2 ANQGSEA. The CDR3 is 13 amino acids. With 1 base removed from V and 1 base from J, the gap between germline ends came to 7 bases.

In this sample, this clonotype turned up a few times. V is TRBV27 and J is TRBJ2-3; 9 positions agree with TRBD2. V gave up 3 bases and J gave up 4 bases; unmatched junction bases: 8. The CDR3 consists of 16 residues. CDR1 MNHEY and CDR2 SMNVEV come from the germline V gene (reference sequence). The CDR3 is CASSFSRGGAADTQYF. The CDR3 nucleotides read TGTGCCAGCAGTTTTTCGCGCGGGGGGGCGGCAGATACGCAGTATTTT.

In this sample, this clonotype turned up once. The chain joins TRBV25-1 to TRBJ2-3; D call uncertain. The germline gives CDR1 MGHDK, CDR2 SYGVNS. The CDR3 extends over 13 amino acids. Trimming took off 0 bases at V and 3 bases at J, with 4 bases between the two ends. The CDR3 protein is CASSEYWTDTQYF. The CDR3 nucleotides are TGTGCCAGCAGTGAATACTGGACAGATACGCAGTATTTT.

This clonotype has only one observation. The rearrangement links TRBV20-1 to TRBJ1-6, with 7 positions matching TRBD1. The length of the CDR3 is 14 residues. V gave up 3 bases and J gave up 9 bases; unmatched junction bases: 8. Germline V gene lookup returns CDR1 DFQATT and CDR2 SNEGSKA (reference sequence). The CDR3 here is CSASGRGGSSPLHF. Written as DNA, the CDR3 is TGCAGTGCTAGCGGCAGGGGGGGTAGTTCACCCCTCCACTTT.

This clonotype has a handful of counts. The chain carries TRBV25-1 and TRBJ2-1, with TRBD1 matching 9 bases. The germline CDR1 and CDR2 sequences are MGHDK and SYGVNS. CDR3 length equals 14 residues. V shed 4 bases and J 8 bases; nucleotides not matched to a gene: 6. The CDR3 DNA reads TGTGCCAGCAGTGGGAGGACAGGGGACGATGAGCAGTTCTTC. This gives the protein CASSGRTGDDEQFF.

V and J are TRBV10-3 and TRBJ2-1; D is unresolved. The J call may be incorrect, as the DNA end agrees better with TRBJ2-7. CDR3 length: 14 residues. Germline CDR1 reads ENHRY; CDR2 reads SYGVKD. CDR3 DNA: TGTGCCATCAGTGCCGCCATCTCCTACAATGAGCAGTACTTC. Its protein is CAISAAISYNEQYF.

This clonotype was recorded a few times. The chain couples TRBV20-1 to TRBJ2-3; TRBD1 is a possible D gene (7 bases). Germline CDR1 is DFQATT and CDR2 is SNEGSKA (reference sequence). This CDR3 comprises 14 residues. The V end lost 6 bases, the J end lost 2 bases, and 15 bases lay between the germline ends. The CDR3 loop reads CSALRGADTDTQYF. CDR3 in DNA: TGCAGTGCACTCAGGGGGGCCGACACAGATACGCAGTATTTT.

The genes are TRBV25-1 and TRBJ2-3; D ambiguous. There are 16 residues in the CDR3. The V and J ends lost 8 bases and 2 bases respectively, with 20 bases between them. Germline values: CDR1 MGHDK, CDR2 SYGVNS. CDR3 loop: CASQTMDPFFTDTQYF. CDR3 DNA sequence: TGTGCCAGCCAAACAATGGATCCTTTTTTCACAGATACGCAGTATTTT.

The chain combines TRBV5-1 with TRBJ2-1; D gene uncertain. The DNA end lines up better with TRBJ2-7; the J call may be wrong. This CDR3 has 13 residues. Germline V gene lookup returns CDR1 SGHRS and CDR2 YFSETQ. Written as DNA, the CDR3 is TGCGCCAGCAGCTTGGAACTTTGGGGTGAGCAGTACTTC. Its translation is CASSLELWGEQYF.

The chain employs TRBV4-1 and TRBJ2-1, with 10 bases fitting TRBD2. The CDR3 consists of 16 residues. Germline CDR1 is MGHRA and CDR2 is YSYEKL. The junction had 5 bases not matched to a gene; V was cut back by 0 bases and J by 6 bases. DNA for the CDR3: TGCGCCAGCAGCCAAGATTTAGGACTAGCGGCCAATGAGCAGTTCTTC. Residues: CASSQDLGLAANEQFF.

V and J are TRBV10-3 and TRBJ1-1, with D tentatively TRBD1 (5 bases). Trimming took 3 bases from V and 0 from J, leaving 11 bases between them. The CDR3 runs to 15 residues. Germline values: CDR1 ENHRY, CDR2 SYGVKD. The DNA of the CDR3 is TGTGCCATCAGTGACAGGGTGGTGATGAACACTGAAGCTTTCTTT. As protein: CAISDRVVMNTEAFF.

A remark on this clonotype: With a much larger clone just one base away, this may be a read error. The chain combines TRBV3-1 with TRBJ2-1, with 10 nucleotides matching TRBD2. The germline gives CDR1 LGHDT, CDR2 YNNKEL (reference sequence). The CDR3 spans 14 residues. The CDR3 loop is CASSPTSGYNKQFF. In DNA form, the CDR3 reads TGTGCCAGCAGCCCGACTAGCGGGTACAATAAGCAGTTCTTC.

The chain uses TRBV18 and TRBJ2-3, with TRBD1 as a possible D gene (6 bases). Per germline, CDR1 KGHSH and CDR2 LQKENI. The CDR3 covers 17 residues. Trimming took off 4 bases at V and 3 bases at J, with 20 bases between the two ends. The CDR3 region has the DNA TGTGCCAGCTCACTTAACCGGGACATCCTCAGGACAGATACGCAGTATTTT. It encodes CASSLNRDILRTDTQYF.

The chain is built from TRBV3-1 and TRBJ2-2; 8 bases are a match to TRBD1. Trimming at V came to 4 bases and at J to 4 bases, leaving 8 bases not matched to a gene. CDR3 length: 16 amino acids. The germline gives CDR1 LGHDT, CDR2 YNNKEL (reference sequence). For the CDR3, the DNA is TGTGCCAGCAGCCGCTTATCGGGGACAGGCACCGGGGAGCTGTTTTTT. Its protein product is CASSRLSGTGTGELFF.

This clonotype was counted a few times. In DNA, the CDR3 is TGCGCCAGCAGCCAAGATTACCCCACGGCTAGCCGGGGCAATGAGCAGTTCTTC. It translates to CASSQDYPTASRGNEQFF. The chain recombines TRBV4-1 with TRBJ2-1, with D possibly being TRBD2 (5 bases). Trimming took off 0 bases at V and 6 bases at J, with 21 bases between the two ends. Germline CDR1 and CDR2: MGHRA and YSYEKL. The CDR3 runs to 18 residues.

The CDR3 bases are TGTGCCAGCAGTTACAGAGTGGAGGGGACGTCTGGCTACACCTTC. Translation: CASSYRVEGTSGYTF. The V and J genes are TRBV6-2 or TRBV6-3 and TRBJ1-2; possible D gene TRBD1, 5 bases. V gave up 2 bases and J gave up 7 bases, with 17 bases separating them. Looked up from germline, CDR1 is MNHEY and CDR2 is SVGEGT. The CDR3 loop spans 15 amino acids.

The chain has TRBV5-4 and TRBJ2-2; 7 nucleotides align to TRBD1. V lost 2 bases to trimming and J lost 2 bases; unmatched junction nucleotides: 6. The CDR3 runs to 16 residues. In germline, CDR1 is SGHNT, CDR2 YYREEE (reference sequence). The CDR3 region has the DNA TGTGCCAGCAGCTTAGAGACAGGGATTAACACCGGGGAGCTGTTTTTT. Encoded protein: CASSLETGINTGELFF.

This rearrangement joins TRBV6-2 or TRBV6-3 to TRBJ1-1; 11 bases fit TRBD1. The germline V gene encodes CDR1 MNHEY and CDR2 SVGEGT. CDR3 length: 18 residues. The V and J ends lost 5 bases and 1 base, in that order; junction bases with no gene match: 12. The CDR3 bases are TGTGCCAGCAGTCTATTTGGACAGGGGGCAGAGAAGAACACTGAAGCTTTCTTT. Translation gives CASSLFGQGAEKNTEAFF.

This clonotype was observed a few times. This chain uses TRBV7-2 with TRBJ2-3; TRBD2 agrees at 9 bases. Germline V CDR1 and CDR2: SGHTA, FQGNSA. There are 15 residues in the CDR3. The V and J ends lost 1 base and 8 bases, in that order; junction bases with no gene match: 7. CDR3 region: CASSLGTSVGLTQYF. DNA for the CDR3: TGTGCCAGCAGCTTAGGGACTAGCGTGGGCCTTACGCAGTATTTT. The complete variable domain, with remaining parts taken from reference TRBV7-2 and TRBJ2-3, reads GAGVSQSPSNKVTEKGKDVELRCDPISGHTALYWYRQSLGQGLEFLIYFQGNSAPDKSGLPSDRFSAERTGGSVSTLTIQRTQQEDSAVYLCASSLGTSVGLTQYFGPGTRLTVL.